This T cell receptor beta chain emerged from a study of blood T cell repertoires in COVID-19. Looking at the study overall: Acute-phase and convalescent COVID-19 samples originated in the United States, Italy and Spain. In each case, the material was cDNA or gDNA derived from T cells, B-cell-depleted T cells, or PBMCs.

The V and J ends lost 7 bases and 3 bases respectively, with 12 bases between them. This CDR3 has 13 residues. Per the authors' pipeline: Reference gene primer amplification gave nucleated cell count estimates. The table came from immunoSEQ multiplex PCR; TCRdb's copy has only in-frame clones and leaves some out. The DNA gave D and trimming, while V, J and clone size come from that table. The table has 190,000 or so clones, roughly nine tenths seen once. This clonotype was obtained from a woman aged 70-85 years with acute or convalescent COVID-19. Sequencing was carried out using peripheral blood. This chain links TRBV12-3 or TRBV12-4 with TRBJ2-5, with TRBD2 as a possible D gene (7 bases). Written as DNA, the CDR3 is TGTGCCAGCACCGGAGGGGGGGAAGAGACCCAGTACTTC. It specifies CASTGGGEETQYF.